The rows below give T cell receptor beta chains drawn from one sample of a study of cytomegalovirus exposure and HLA in healthy donors. The assay was immunoSEQ multiplex PCR, and TCRdb's table has in-frame clones only and misses some. The sample includes 150,000 to 200,000 clones, 75% to 90% of them seen just once. The source material was PBMCs. Every receptor here comes from a boy aged 2 to 9 in good health and CMV-seronegative. CDR3s include the opening cysteine and the closing phenylalanine or tryptophan. Where a row states a size, it is once, few, many or the class of an expanded clone; other rows omit it.

.	TRBV5-6	TRBJ2-5	CASSFRSVDHHGEYF
.	TRBV28	.	CASSLGRASGKIYEQYF
.	TRBV9	TRBJ2-5	CASSVALAATETQYF
.	TRBV7-8	TRBJ2-1	CASSPGRETYNEQFF
.	TRBV7-9	TRBJ2-7	CSSSGTWGGEQYF
.	TRBV19	TRBJ1-1	CASSPTGQGLIEAFF
.	TRBV14	TRBJ2-7	CASSQPGHHYEQYF
.	TRBV29-1	TRBJ1-5	CSVAIDREGGQPQHF
.	TRBV28	TRBJ1-1	CASSFGTWTGTYTEAFF
few	TRBV5-6	TRBJ2-1	CASLLAGDLNEQFF
.	TRBV2	TRBJ2-5	CASRPGVQETQYF
.	TRBV7-8	TRBJ2-3	CASSLLAGGNTDTQYF
.	TRBV10-3	TRBJ1-1	CATADREVTEAFF
few	TRBV4-1	TRBJ1-5	CASSQVGEYQPQHF
.	TRBV19	TRBJ2-3	CASSIPSTDTQYF
.	TRBV7-9	TRBJ1-2	CASSLFSVGYTF
few	TRBV11-2	TRBJ2-1	CASSPRLAGGRSSYNEQFF
.	TRBV5-1	TRBJ2-7	CASSLGLVPPYEQYF
.	TRBV29-1	TRBJ1-2	CSVEAGIANYGYTF
.	TRBV5-4	TRBJ2-2	CASSLPLAGAGELFF
.	TRBV5-1	TRBJ1-5	CASSLEPGGDQPQHF
.	TRBV19	TRBJ1-2	CATKDRGLYGYTF
.	TRBV5-4	TRBJ2-7	CASSLASGGAVREQYF
.	TRBV27	TRBJ1-1	CASSPRGDTEAFF
.	TRBV6-5	TRBJ2-7	CASSSGLAGVFDEQYF
.	TRBV9	TRBJ2-2	CASSERGGPGAGELFF
.	TRBV10-2	TRBJ2-2	CASRGDRYTGELFF
.	TRBV6-1	TRBJ1-4	CASSIHRVTNEKLFF
.	TRBV5-4	TRBJ2-3	CASSAGVIAGTDTQYF
.	TRBV29-1	TRBJ2-2	CSVEGGTGELFF
.	TRBV5-1	TRBJ2-7	CASSKTGGSYEQYF
.	TRBV19	TRBJ1-1	CASRSSGILNTEAFF
.	TRBV7-3	TRBJ2-5	CASRGSGSETQYF
.	TRBV7-3	TRBJ2-1	CASSFDATRGVNEQFF
once	TRBV30	TRBJ1-1	CAWSVRTDTEAFF
.	TRBV6-1	TRBJ1-4	CASSPRDTSNEKLFF
.	TRBV19	TRBJ2-1	CASSISLADYNEQFF
.	TRBV16	TRBJ2-1	CASSPPFSGIPWFF
.	TRBV7-2	TRBJ1-3	CASSLGVQGLGGNTIYF
.	TRBV7-7	TRBJ1-3	CASSPGTGVGNTIYF
.	TRBV5-1	TRBJ2-1	CASSPAGTGGINEQFF
once	TRBV28	TRBJ2-3	CASSYSPSADTQYF
.	TRBV19	TRBJ2-7	CASSMEGSNEQYF
.	TRBV27	TRBJ2-5	CASSLSWTGKETQYF
once	TRBV5-1	TRBJ1-6	CASSLAPGQRYSPLHF
.	TRBV28	TRBJ1-5	CASSLWLDQPQHF
once	TRBV12-2	TRBJ2-1	CASRLVGTGVWNEQFF
.	TRBV11-2	TRBJ1-6	CASSFEGVPYSPLHF
.	TRBV30	TRBJ1-1	CAWTPRGRKAFF
.	TRBV2	TRBJ2-2	CASSESGGGTGELFF
.	TRBV10-3	TRBJ2-5	CAIRNPLDNVQYF
.	TRBV7-9	TRBJ1-1	CSSSPLDSEAFF
.	TRBV6-1	TRBJ2-3	CASSGTGTDTQYF
.	TRBV2	TRBJ1-4	CASSDTPANEKLFF
.	TRBV10-2	TRBJ2-7	CASSTPGHSYYEQYF
.	TRBV28	.	CASSLPLAGTYEQYF